This entry lists 15 T cell receptor beta chains sequenced from one sample in a study of blood T cell repertoires in COVID-19. The method was immunoSEQ multiplex PCR; TCRdb's version includes in-frame clones alone and lacks a portion of them. The sample yields roughly 330,000 clones, about nine tenths seen once. The sample taken for sequencing was peripheral blood. The receptors were sampled from a man aged 30 to 45 with COVID-19, enrolled during active disease.

Points on this clone: One end of the junction does not line up with germline, which may come from a read error. The J gene is TRBJ2-3, the V gene TRBV6-2 or TRBV6-3, with 9 bases fitting TRBD1. The CDR3 is made up of 13 amino acids. CDR1 and CDR2 (germline): MNHEY, SVGEGT. CDR3: CASSLQTGGIGFF. CDR3 DNA: TGTGCCAGCAGTCTACAGACAGGGGGGATTGGATTTTTT.

The J gene is TRBJ2-1, the V gene TRBV28; TRBD2 matches 11 bases. Germline-derived CDR1 and CDR2 are MDHEN and SYDVKM. The CDR3 is 16 amino acids. The V and J ends lost 10 bases and 10 bases, in that order; junction bases with no gene match: 18. This CDR3 reads CATRASGRIGLLEQFF. DNA for the CDR3: TGTGCCACCCGGGCTAGCGGGAGGATAGGGCTGTTAGAGCAGTTCTTC.

The chain uses TRBV7-3 and TRBJ1-4, with unresolved D. Germline-derived CDR1 and CDR2 are SGHTA and FQGTGA. V was trimmed by 2 bases and J by 4 bases, leaving 11 bases between them. This CDR3 has 15 amino acids. The DNA for the CDR3 is TGTGCCAGCAGCTTACTTCGGGTTTATAATGAAAAACTGTTTTTT. Protein product: CASSLLRVYNEKLFF.

This clone was seen just once. V usage is TRBV28 and J usage is TRBJ2-3; 9 positions match TRBD2. The CDR3 has 15 amino acids. Per germline, CDR1 MDHEN and CDR2 SYDVKM. V gave up 11 bases and J gave up 2 bases; unmatched junction bases: 11. The CDR3 nucleotides read TGTGCCTCGTCCATAGCGGGAGCATCCACAGATACGCAGTATTTT. Its protein is CASSIAGASTDTQYF.

The chain employs TRBV3-1 (or the pseudogene TRBV3-2) and TRBJ1-3; a weak D match, TRBD1 (5 bases). Germline CDR1 and CDR2: LGHDT and YNNKEL (reference sequence). The CDR3 spans 16 residues. The V end lost 1 base, the J end lost 0 bases, and 10 bases lay between the germline ends. The CDR3 spells CASSQGAGLSGNTIYF. CDR3 nucleotides: TGTGCCAGCAGCCAAGGCGCAGGGCTCTCTGGAAACACCATATATTTT.

The V gene is TRBV7-7, the J gene TRBJ2-2, with TRBD2 matching over 10 bases. Germline V gene lookup returns CDR1 SSHAT and CDR2 FNYEAQ (reference sequence). Trimming at V came to 2 bases and at J to 4 bases, leaving 7 bases not matched to a gene. The CDR3 extends over 17 amino acids. Here the CDR3 reads CASSLTAGGPGTGELFF. For the CDR3, the DNA is TGTGCCAGCAGCTTAACAGCGGGAGGGCCAGGCACCGGGGAGCTGTTTTTT. Full variable domain (outside the CDR3, taken from reference TRBV7-7 and TRBJ2-2): GAGVSQSPRYKVTKRGQDVTLRCDPISSHATLYWYQQALGQGPEFLTYFNYEAQPDKSGLPSDRFSAERPEGSISTLTIQRTEQRDSAMYRCASSLTAGGPGTGELFFGEGSRLTVL.

The chain links TRBV2 to TRBJ1-1; 8 nucleotides align to TRBD1. Germline V gene lookup returns CDR1 SNHLY and CDR2 FYNNEI. J was trimmed by 11 bases and V by 6 bases; bases with no gene match: 11. CDR3 length: 13 residues. CDR3 bases: TGTGCCAGCAGCTTGGGACAGGAGGTCTGGGCTTTCTTT. As protein: CASSLGQEVWAFF. Complete variable domain (other parts from reference TRBV2 and TRBJ1-1): EPEVTQTPSHQVTQMGQEVILRCVPISNHLYFYWYRQILGQKVEFLVSFYNNEISEKSEIFDDQFSVERPDGSNFTLKIRSTKLEDSAMYFCASSLGQEVWAFFGQGTRLTVV.

CDR3 sequence (DNA): TGCGCCAGCAGCCTTCGGGACAGGGGGTTTGGCACTGAAGCTTTCTTT. It translates to CASSLRDRGFGTEAFF. The gene calls are TRBV5-1 and TRBJ1-1; 11 positions agree with TRBD1. This CDR3 contains 16 residues. Trimming at V came to 4 bases and at J to 4 bases, leaving 9 bases not matched to a gene. Germline V gene data show CDR1 as SGHRS and CDR2 as YFSETQ.

The chain joins TRBV5-8 to TRBJ2-2; 8 bases are shared with TRBD1. CDR3 size: 16 residues. Germline CDR1 and CDR2: SGHTS and YDEGEE. Trimming removed 3 bases from V and 1 base from J; junction bases left unmatched: 5. CDR3 in amino acids: CASSWRTGWNTGELFF. The CDR3 bases are TGTGCCAGCAGCTGGAGGACAGGGTGGAACACCGGGGAGCTGTTTTTT.

This chain links TRBV19 with TRBJ1-1; 7 bases map to TRBD1. Germline trimming cut 6 bases from V and 5 bases from J; bases unmatched to any gene: 9. The CDR3 extends over 14 amino acids. In germline, CDR1 is LNHDA, CDR2 SQIVND (reference sequence). DNA of the CDR3: TGTGCCAGTAGCTTGACAGGGTACCGAACTGAAGCTTTCTTT. Residues: CASSLTGYRTEAFF.

Worth noting for this clone: Other nucleotide sequences in the sample specify the same CDR3. This rearrangement joins TRBV9 to TRBJ2-1; 7 bases line up with TRBD1. Germline V CDR1 and CDR2: SGDLS, YYNGEE. Germline trimming cut 0 bases from V and 7 bases from J; bases unmatched to any gene: 1. The CDR3 sequence is 13 residues long. DNA of the CDR3: TGTGCCAGCAGCGTAGCAGGGGGAAATGAGCAGTTCTTC. Residues: CASSVAGGNEQFF.

The rearrangement joins TRBV11-2 to TRBJ2-7; TRBD2 agrees at 11 bases. The J segment lost 2 bases and the V segment lost 5 bases, leaving 8 bases of the junction unmatched. Germline loops: CDR1 SGHAT, CDR2 FQNNGV. The CDR3 loop spans 16 amino acids. The CDR3 coding sequence is TGTGCCAGCAGCCCGCCTTTAGCGGGAGGGCCCTACGAGCAGTACTTC. It yields the protein CASSPPLAGGPYEQYF.

This clone was seen more than once but under ten times. The J gene is TRBJ2-1, the V gene TRBV6-5; 10 nucleotides agree with TRBD1. Germline V gene lookup returns CDR1 MNHEY and CDR2 SVGAGI. The CDR3 is made up of 15 amino acids. Germline trimming cut 5 bases from V and 10 bases from J; bases unmatched to any gene: 11. CDR3 sequence (DNA): TGTGCCAGCAGTCAACCGGGACAGGGGCGACGAGAGCAGTTCTTC. Translating it yields CASSQPGQGRREQFF.

The chain links TRBV27 to TRBJ2-3; 7 bases are shared with TRBD2. The germline V gene encodes CDR1 MNHEY and CDR2 SMNVEV (reference sequence). The CDR3 has 14 residues. J lost 14 bases, V lost 4 bases, and 15 bases had no gene match. In nucleotides, the CDR3 is TGTGCCAGCAGTTCCCCGCCGGGAAGGGGAGGGTGGTATTTT. Protein sequence: CASSSPPGRGGWYF.

The gene calls are TRBV7-9 and TRBJ1-4; D may be TRBD1 (5 bases). CDR3 length: 14 amino acids. With 2 bases removed from V and 2 bases from J, the gap between germline ends came to 6 bases. Germline V lookup: CDR1 SEHNR, CDR2 FQNEAQ (reference sequence). The CDR3 here is CASSLRGTNEKLFF. CDR3 in DNA: TGTGCCAGCAGCTTACGGGGGACTAATGAAAAACTGTTTTTT.